Each of the 27 T cell receptor beta chains below was sequenced from the same sample in a study of CD8 T cells in ankylosing spondylitis. Study-wide results and caveats: A motif in TCR beta, a set of roughly eight highly homologous variants, appeared characteristic of ankylosing spondylitis blood.

A single record per CDR3 protein comes from TCRdb applying MiXCR to the 5' RACE reads. The sample holds a few hundred thousand distinct CDR3 sequences, more than 20% seen once. Antigens for these TCRs are unknown. The sequencing input was blood, either unsorted or a sorted T cell fraction (not recorded which). The receptors derive from a male donor with ankylosing spondylitis.

The gene calls are TRBV19 and TRBJ1-2; TRBD1 is a possible D gene (6 bases). Between the trimmed V and J ends, which lost 10 bases and 5 bases, there was a span of 14 bases. Germline CDR1 is LNHDA and CDR2 is SQIVND (reference sequence). The CDR3 covers 12 residues. The CDR3 region is CATGTPPYGYTF. The CDR3 DNA sequence: TGTGCCACCGGGACACCTCCTTATGGCTACACCTTC.

There are many counts of this clonotype. The rearrangement links TRBV7-3 to TRBJ2-1, with 9 positions matching TRBD2. The CDR3 covers 16 residues. Germline trimming cut 1 base from V and 6 bases from J; bases unmatched to any gene: 7. Germline loops: CDR1 SGHTA, CDR2 FQGTGA. The CDR3 reads CASSLMVAGAPNEQFF. The CDR3 DNA follows: TGTGCCAGCAGCTTAATGGTAGCGGGAGCACCCAATGAGCAGTTCTTC.

This clonotype was seen at least ten times. The chain recombines TRBV12-3 or TRBV12-4 with TRBJ2-5, with TRBD2 matching over 9 bases. Trimming at V came to 9 bases and at J to 2 bases, leaving 4 bases not matched to a gene. This CDR3 has 13 residues. This chain's CDR3 is CASAGGRQETQYF. DNA for the CDR3: TGTGCCAGTGCGGGGGGGCGGCAAGAGACCCAGTACTTC.

V is TRBV5-1 and J is TRBJ2-7, with 7 bases fitting TRBD1. CDR1 and CDR2 from the germline V gene are SGHRS and YFSETQ. Trimming took 2 bases from V and 2 from J; bases not matched to a gene: 7. The CDR3 is 15 amino acids. The CDR3 loop is CASSFGTARPYEQYF. The CDR3 DNA reads TGCGCCAGCAGCTTCGGGACAGCACGACCCTACGAGCAGTACTTC.

This clonotype was observed a handful of times. The rearrangement uses TRBV2 and TRBJ1-5; TRBD1 aligns across 7 bases. CDR3 length: 14 residues. CDR1 and CDR2 (germline): SNHLY, FYNNEI. Unmatched junction bases numbered 8, after V lost 7 bases and J lost 5 bases. The CDR3 protein is CASKGGYMDQPQHF. CDR3 DNA: TGTGCCAGCAAAGGGGGCTATATGGATCAGCCCCAGCATTTT.

There are a few counts of this clonotype. This chain links TRBV28 with TRBJ2-1, with D possibly matching TRBD1 (6 bases). There are 13 residues in the CDR3. Germline CDR1 reads MDHEN; CDR2 reads SYDVKM. V lost 10 bases to trimming and J lost 4 bases, with 14 bases between them. CDR3 in amino acids: CATTGKLYNEQFF. CDR3 sequence (DNA): TGTGCCACCACAGGGAAGCTTTACAATGAGCAGTTCTTC.

The chain employs TRBV5-8 and TRBJ2-1, with 10 nucleotides matching TRBD2. Germline CDR1 and CDR2: SGHTS and YDEGEE. Germline trimming cut 2 bases from V and 3 bases from J; bases unmatched to any gene: 5. The CDR3 is made up of 16 amino acids. CDR3 sequence: CASSFLAGAVYNEQFF. CDR3 nucleotides: TGTGCCAGCAGCTTTCTAGCGGGAGCCGTCTACAATGAGCAGTTCTTC.

This chain connects TRBV28 to TRBJ2-1, with 9 nucleotides matching TRBD2. The CDR3 contains 15 residues. Trimming cost V 5 bases and J 7 bases; bases outside gene matches: 9. The germline CDR1 and CDR2 sequences are MDHEN and SYDVKM. CDR3 sequence reads: CASSPPLSGGNEQFF. In DNA form, the CDR3 reads TGTGCCAGCAGTCCCCCCCTGAGCGGGGGGAATGAGCAGTTCTTC.

The J gene is TRBJ2-1, the V gene TRBV6-2 or TRBV6-3; D is uncertain. The CDR3 has 15 amino acids. CDR1 and CDR2 (germline): MNHEY, SVGEGT. V lost 6 bases and J lost 1, with 13 bases in between. In DNA, the CDR3 is TGTGCCAGCAGCCTTTCGTCTCGATCCTACAATGAGCAGTTCTTC. Protein product: CASSLSSRSYNEQFF.

In this sample, this clonotype turned up a few times. The V and J genes are TRBV3-1 and TRBJ2-5; no reliable D call. There are 17 residues in the CDR3. Trimming cost V 0 bases and J 2 bases, with 16 bases left between them. Germline CDR1 and CDR2: LGHDT and YNNKEL (reference sequence). The CDR3 DNA follows: TGTGCCAGCAGCCAAGATCTCAGTACGGCACCTCAAGAGACCCAGTACTTC. Its protein product is CASSQDLSTAPQETQYF.

This rearrangement joins TRBV5-1 to TRBJ2-1, with D uncertain. The V end lost 5 bases, the J end lost 0 bases, and 12 bases lay between the germline ends. The CDR3 sequence is 15 residues long. Germline V gene lookup returns CDR1 SGHRS and CDR2 YFSETQ. CDR3 coding DNA: TGCGCCAGCAGAGGAAGGCAGAGCTCCTACAATGAGCAGTTCTTC. Translating it yields CASRGRQSSYNEQFF.

There are many counts of this clonotype. The chain links TRBV5-1 to TRBJ2-2, with D possibly TRBD1 on 6 matching bases. Trimming cost V 0 bases and J 6 bases, with 12 bases left between them. The V gene's germline CDR1 is SGHRS and CDR2 YFSETQ. There are 15 residues in the CDR3. The CDR3 sequence: CASSLDPGDSGELFF. The CDR3, as DNA: TGCGCCAGCAGCTTGGATCCAGGGGATTCCGGGGAGCTGTTTTTT.

The V and J genes are TRBV5-1 and TRBJ2-1, with TRBD2 matching 10 bases. This CDR3 spans 16 amino acids. The V segment lost 4 bases and the J segment 8 bases; nucleotides outside the gene matches: 12. Germline CDR1 SGHRS, CDR2 YFSETQ. CDR3 nucleotide sequence: TGCGCCAGCAGCCCACTCTCTAGCGGGAGAACCGATGAGCAGTTCTTC. Translated: CASSPLSSGRTDEQFF.

This clonotype was counted many times. The rearrangement links TRBV18 to TRBJ2-7, with 7 bases lining up with TRBD2. The germline gives CDR1 KGHSH, CDR2 LQKENI. The junction had 20 bases not matched to a gene; V was cut back by 3 bases and J by 3 bases. The CDR3 is made up of 19 amino acids. CDR3 loop: CASSPSSYSPGTTSYEQYF. In DNA, the CDR3 is TGTGCCAGCTCACCTTCATCTTATAGTCCCGGGACTACAAGCTACGAGCAGTACTTC.

The chain uses TRBV27 and TRBJ1-2; no clear D gene. The CDR3 is 14 amino acids. The germline V gene has CDR1 MNHEY and CDR2 SMNVEV (reference sequence). With 6 bases removed from V and 1 base from J, the gap between germline ends came to 12 bases. As DNA, the CDR3 is TGTGCCAGCAGCCCGGACGGCCGTAACTATGGCTACACCTTC. Translated, it gives CASSPDGRNYGYTF.

This clonotype was picked up a small number of times. The V gene is TRBV10-3, the J gene TRBJ1-5, with 9 bases that match TRBD1. V was clipped by 8 bases and J by 3 bases; unmatched bases: 2. The CDR3 runs to 13 residues. CDR1 and CDR2 from the germline V gene are ENHRY and SYGVKD. The CDR3 region is CAIGTGNNQPQHF. In nucleotides, the CDR3 is TGTGCCATCGGGACAGGGAACAATCAGCCCCAGCATTTT.

The chain couples TRBV7-3 to TRBJ2-1, with no clear D. CDR1 and CDR2 from the germline V gene are SGHTA and FQGTGA. The ends were cut back, 4 bases at V and 0 bases at J, with 10 bases in the middle. This CDR3 comprises 15 residues. For the CDR3, the DNA is TGTGCCAGCAGCTCGGGCCCATACTCCTACAATGAGCAGTTCTTC. Protein sequence: CASSSGPYSYNEQFF.

The V call is TRBV5-1, the J call TRBJ1-1; no clear D gene. V lost 0 bases to trimming and J lost 4 bases, with 16 bases between them. This CDR3 contains 16 residues. The V gene's germline CDR1 is SGHRS and CDR2 YFSETQ. For the CDR3, the DNA is TGCGCCAGCAGCTTGGATATGAGTGTCGGCGGCACTGAAGCTTTCTTT. It specifies CASSLDMSVGGTEAFF.

The chain combines TRBV10-3 with TRBJ2-4; D unresolved. The CDR3 has 14 residues. Looked up from germline, CDR1 is ENHRY and CDR2 is SYGVKD. Trimming shortened V by 0 bases and J by 7 bases, and 10 bases separated the two germline ends. CDR3 amino acids: CAISESGKFNIQYF. CDR3 sequence (DNA): TGTGCCATCAGTGAGTCGGGGAAGTTCAACATTCAGTACTTC.

The chain joins TRBV19 to TRBJ2-1; D is ambiguous. The V end lost 7 bases, the J end lost 0 bases, and 10 bases lay between the germline ends. This CDR3 has 14 residues. The germline V gene has CDR1 LNHDA and CDR2 SQIVND (reference sequence). In DNA form, the CDR3 reads TGTGCCAGTAAACTAATGAGCTCCTACAATGAGCAGTTCTTC. Translation: CASKLMSSYNEQFF. Filled out from reference TRBV19 and TRBJ2-1, the complete variable domain reads DGGITQSPKYLFRKEGQNVTLSCEQNLNHDAMYWYRQDPGQGLRLIYYSQIVNDFQKGDIAEGYSVSREKKESFPLTVTSAQKNPTAFYLCASKLMSSYNEQFFGPGTRLTVL.

This clonotype was observed once. This chain uses TRBV7-3 with TRBJ2-1; D not certain. The V and J ends lost 2 bases and 9 bases respectively, with 8 bases between them. The CDR3 loop spans 12 amino acids. The germline V gene encodes CDR1 SGHTA and CDR2 FQGTGA. This chain's CDR3 is CASSLHGSEQFF. CDR3 nucleotides: TGTGCCAGCAGCTTACATGGGTCTGAGCAGTTCTTC.

This sequence joins TRBV20-1 and TRBJ2-2, with D possibly being TRBD1 (6 bases). V was cut by 5 bases and J by 4 bases, with 17 bases left in between. Germline CDR1 reads DFQATT; CDR2 reads SNEGSKA (reference sequence). This CDR3 region has 15 residues. The CDR3 here is CSASPTGGGTGELFF. CDR3 DNA sequence: TGCAGTGCTTCCCCGACAGGCGGCGGCACCGGGGAGCTGTTTTTT.

This clonotype was observed many times. The gene calls are TRBV14 and TRBJ1-2; D is uncertain. Trimming stripped 3 bases from V and 8 bases from J, with 16 bases between. The CDR3 is made up of 14 amino acids. Germline V gene lookup returns CDR1 SGHDN and CDR2 FVKESK. CDR3 DNA sequence: TGTGCCAGCAGCCAGACTTATCCGTCGGACGGCTACACCTTC. The encoded protein is CASSQTYPSDGYTF.

The table lists this clonotype with a few counts. The genes are TRBV5-8 and TRBJ2-2; the D is unclear. In germline, CDR1 is SGHTS, CDR2 YDEGEE. The CDR3 totals 15 residues. Trimming removed 4 bases from V and 2 bases from J, with 12 bases in between. This CDR3 is CASSPRFGNTGELFF. In DNA form, the CDR3 reads TGTGCCAGCAGCCCGCGATTTGGAAACACCGGGGAGCTGTTTTTT.

The genes are TRBV6-1 and TRBJ1-1, with D possibly being TRBD1 (6 bases). Trimming pared 6 bases from V and 3 bases from J, leaving 20 bases between. The CDR3 sequence is 16 residues long. Germline assignment: CDR1 MNHNS and CDR2 SASEGT. The CDR3 DNA is TGTGCCAGCAGCGATCGGGGGGCTGGAATAGACACTGAAGCTTTCTTT. It is translated as CASSDRGAGIDTEAFF.

This chain links TRBV2 with TRBJ2-1; TRBD2 aligns across 12 bases. CDR3 size: 15 residues. Germline lookup yields CDR1 SNHLY and CDR2 FYNNEI. Trimming cost V 2 bases and J 9 bases; bases outside gene matches: 5. CDR3 nucleotide sequence: TGTGCCAGCAGTGAAAGAGCTAGCGGGAGGGGTGAGCAGTTCTTC. Its protein is CASSERASGRGEQFF.

The chain uses TRBV18 and TRBJ2-7; the match to TRBD2 covers 10 bases. The V segment lost 5 bases and the J segment 1 base; nucleotides outside the gene matches: 8. Per the germline V gene, CDR1 is KGHSH and CDR2 is LQKENI. The CDR3 extends over 16 amino acids. The CDR3 DNA follows: TGTGCCAGCTCATCTTTTGGACTAGCGGAATCCTACGAGCAGTACTTC. This gives the protein CASSSFGLAESYEQYF.